The 28 T cell receptor beta chains below were found in one sample sequenced in a study of blood T cell repertoires in COVID-19. Method: immunoSEQ multiplex PCR; TCRdb's copy keeps in-frame clones and lacks some. This table has approximately 230,000 clones, approximately 90% appearing once. Sequenced input: peripheral blood. Receptors were obtained from a man aged 30-40 years who had recovered from COVID-19.

V usage is TRBV9 and J usage is TRBJ2-2, with 14 bases identical to TRBD2. The CDR3 has 19 amino acids. Germline loops: CDR1 SGDLS, CDR2 YYNGEE. V shed 0 bases, J shed 3 bases, and the junction held 7 bases outside the gene matches. The CDR3 sequence: CASSVDWTSGGQDTGELFF. CDR3 nucleotide sequence: TGTGCCAGCAGCGTAGATTGGACTAGCGGGGGGCAAGACACCGGGGAGCTGTTTTTT.

This chain joins TRBV10-2 and TRBJ2-5; 13 nucleotides match TRBD2. With V trimmed by 9 bases and J by 5 bases, 6 bases remained unmatched. Germline V gene lookup returns CDR1 WSHSY and CDR2 SAAADI. The CDR3 spans 14 residues. CDR3 nucleotide sequence: TGCGCCAGTACTAGCGGGGGGGCCCCGGAGACCCAGTACTTC. This translates into CASTSGGAPETQYF.

In nucleotides, the CDR3 is TGTGCCAGCAGCTTGACCCAGGGGGGTAGCTACGAGCAGTACTTC. Translating it yields CASSLTQGGSYEQYF. The chain has TRBV5-4 and TRBJ2-7; tentative D call: TRBD1 (7 bases). The CDR3 loop spans 15 amino acids. V was pared by 1 base and J by 3 bases, with 14 bases between. Germline CDR1 and CDR2: SGHNT and YYREEE (reference sequence).

This chain links TRBV3-1 (or the pseudogene TRBV3-2) with TRBJ1-2; D may be TRBD1 (5 bases). CDR3 length: 14 residues. Trimming left V 1 base short and J 4 bases short, with 10 bases between. From germline, CDR1 is LGHDT and CDR2 YNNKEL (reference sequence). Here the CDR3 reads CASSQGPGPYGYTF. The CDR3 DNA reads as TGTGCCAGCAGCCAAGGCCCAGGGCCCTATGGCTACACCTTC.

The rearrangement joins TRBV24-1 to TRBJ1-5, with 7 nucleotides matching TRBD1. The trim removed 3 bases at V and 11 bases at J, leaving 15 bases unmatched. Germline loops: CDR1 KGHDR, CDR2 SFDVKD. The CDR3 runs 16 residues. In nucleotides, the CDR3 is TGTGCCACCAGTGATCCAAAACGACAGGGTGAAATGTCCCAGCATTTT. The encoded protein is CATSDPKRQGEMSQHF.

The chain combines TRBV6-5 with TRBJ1-1; D not certain. This CDR3 spans 14 amino acids. Germline-derived CDR1 and CDR2 are MNHEY and SVGAGI. Trimming left V 7 bases short and J 0 bases short, with 12 bases between. CDR3 amino acids: CASIGVGVNTEAFF. The CDR3 DNA reads TGTGCCAGCATCGGGGTGGGAGTGAACACTGAAGCTTTCTTT.

This clone appeared a single time. The rearrangement joins TRBV27 to TRBJ2-7; TRBD1 aligns across 9 bases. CDR1 and CDR2 from the germline V gene are MNHEY and SMNVEV (reference sequence). This CDR3 contains 15 residues. V gave up 2 bases and J gave up 1 base; unmatched junction bases: 3. CDR3 amino acids: CASSLGTGYSYEQYF. CDR3 bases: TGTGCCAGCAGTTTAGGGACAGGGTATTCCTACGAGCAGTACTTC.

This chain connects TRBV19 to TRBJ2-3; D unclear. The CDR3 length is 15 residues. Trimming shortened V by 6 bases and J by 1 base, and 14 bases separated the two germline ends. Per the germline V gene, CDR1 is LNHDA and CDR2 is SQIVND (reference sequence). The DNA for the CDR3 is TGTGCCAGTAGCAACCCTTACCGAGGCACAGATACGCAGTATTTT. Translating it yields CASSNPYRGTDTQYF.

In its sample, this clone was seen a few times. The DNA for the CDR3 is TGTGCCAGCAGTGAAGCTGGGAGCTCCTATAATTCACCCCTCCACTTT. Protein product: CASSEAGSSYNSPLHF. This sequence joins TRBV2 and TRBJ1-6, with D unclear. The CDR3 loop spans 16 amino acids. Germline V gene data show CDR1 as SNHLY and CDR2 as FYNNEI. Trimming pared 0 bases from V and 0 bases from J, leaving 6 bases between.

A remark on this clone: Given a much more abundant clone one base away, this may be a read error. The rearrangement links TRBV7-8 to TRBJ1-2, with TRBD1 as a possible D gene (6 bases). Germline V lookup: CDR1 SGHVS, CDR2 FQNEAQ. The CDR3 runs to 13 residues. With 3 bases removed from V and 2 bases from J, the gap between germline ends came to 7 bases. The CDR3 loop reads CASSFDRNYGYTF. In DNA form, the CDR3 reads TGTGCCAGCAGCTTCGACAGGAACTATGGCTACACCTTC.

The chain is built from TRBV18 and TRBJ2-5; 10 bases align to TRBD2. The ends lost 3 bases at V and 3 bases at J; junction bases unmatched: 10. Germline V gene data show CDR1 as KGHSH and CDR2 as LQKENI. The CDR3 runs 17 residues. CDR3 DNA sequence: TGTGCCAGCTCACCGATAAGGAGCGGGGGGGCCGAAGAGACCCAGTACTTC. Amino acids: CASSPIRSGGAEETQYF.

This clone was counted a single time. The J gene is TRBJ2-2, the V gene TRBV6-5; D unclear. The CDR3 totals 14 residues. Germline V gene sequence: CDR1 MNHEY, CDR2 SVGAGI. V lost 6 bases, J lost 0 bases, and 8 bases lay in between. In nucleotides, the CDR3 is TGTGCCAGCAGAGTCACACCGAACACCGGGGAGCTGTTTTTT. Translating gives CASRVTPNTGELFF.

The rearrangement links TRBV12-5 to TRBJ2-6; D is undetermined. V was clipped by 0 bases and J by 0 bases, with 12 bases between them. There are 18 residues in the CDR3. Germline CDR1 and CDR2: LGHNT and FRNRAP. The CDR3 reads CASGLVPGSSSGANVLTF. The CDR3 DNA follows: TGTGCTAGTGGTTTGGTACCTGGCAGTTCCTCTGGGGCCAACGTCCTGACTTTC.

Remarks on this clone: Other DNA sequences within the sample encode an identical CDR3. V usage is TRBV24-1 and J usage is TRBJ1-4; D is perhaps TRBD1 (5 bases). V was pared by 5 bases and J by 3 bases, with 6 bases between. The germline V gene has CDR1 KGHDR and CDR2 SFDVKD. This CDR3 is 13 amino acids long. CDR3 DNA sequence: TGTGCCACCAGTGGGGGGGCTAATGAAAAACTGTTTTTT. Encoded protein: CATSGGANEKLFF.

The chain combines TRBV30 with TRBJ1-2; 9 bases align to TRBD1. The CDR3 contains 16 residues. CDR1 is GTSNPN and CDR2 is SVGIG in the germline V gene (reference sequence). J gave up 8 bases and V 3 bases, and 16 bases lay outside the gene matches. Here the CDR3 DNA reads TGTGCCTGGAGGGCATCCCCCGGGACAGGGTTCCACGGCTACACCTTC. As protein: CAWRASPGTGFHGYTF.

This clone was counted only a few times. The V call is TRBV3-1 (or the pseudogene TRBV3-2), the J call TRBJ2-2; 12 positions match TRBD2. J lost 4 bases, V lost 4 bases, and 4 bases had no gene match. This CDR3 region has 16 residues. Germline V CDR1 and CDR2: LGHDT, YNNKEL (reference sequence). CDR3 sequence: CASSLEGLAGTGELFF. CDR3 bases: TGTGCCAGCAGCCTAGAGGGACTAGCGGGCACCGGGGAGCTGTTTTTT.

V is TRBV3-1 (or the pseudogene TRBV3-2) and J is TRBJ1-2, with D unresolved. Germline assignment: CDR1 LGHDT and CDR2 YNNKEL (reference sequence). V shed 3 bases and J shed 5 bases, with 13 bases lying between them. The CDR3 spans 14 residues. The CDR3 bases are TGTGCCAGCAGCCATACCCGGGAGATTTATGGCTACACCTTC. Amino acid sequence: CASSHTREIYGYTF.

The chain employs TRBV3-1 (or the pseudogene TRBV3-2) and TRBJ2-5; tentatively, D is TRBD2 (6 bases). There are 16 residues in the CDR3. V was trimmed by 0 bases and J by 0 bases, leaving 11 bases between them. CDR1 is LGHDT, CDR2 YNNKEL, per germline (reference sequence). CDR3 nucleotide sequence: TGTGCCAGCAGCCAAGAACTAGCAAGCGACCAAGAGACCCAGTACTTC. The encoded protein is CASSQELASDQETQYF.

This clone is a singleton in its sample. The CDR3 DNA follows: TGCGCCAGCAGCCGTTTCCGGACAGGAGACTTGAAGGCTAATGAAAAACTGTTTTTT. It codes for CASSRFRTGDLKANEKLFF. This sequence joins TRBV5-1 and TRBJ1-4, with 7 nucleotides matching TRBD1. CDR1 is SGHRS, CDR2 YFSETQ, per germline. V dropped 4 bases and J dropped 3; count of bases not matched to a gene: 18. This CDR3 region has 19 residues.

This chain connects TRBV9 to TRBJ1-3; 10 bases map to TRBD1. Looked up from germline, CDR1 is SGDLS and CDR2 is YYNGEE. The CDR3 length is 15 residues. V gave up 4 bases and J gave up 2 bases; unmatched junction bases: 3. The CDR3 sequence is CASSQGTGAGNTIYF. CDR3 nucleotide sequence: TGTGCCAGCAGCCAAGGGACAGGGGCTGGAAACACCATATATTTT. Filled out from reference TRBV9 and TRBJ1-3, the complete variable domain reads DSGVTQTPKHLITATGQRVTLRCSPRSGDLSVYWYQQSLDQGLQFLIQYYNGEERAKGNILERFSAQQFPDLHSELNLSSLELGDSALYFCASSQGTGAGNTIYFGEGSWLTVV.

There are a few counts of this clone. The chain uses TRBV7-2 and TRBJ2-2, with D unresolved. With 3 bases removed from V and 3 bases from J, the gap between germline ends came to 8 bases. CDR3 length: 14 amino acids. Germline-derived CDR1 and CDR2 are SGHTA and FQGNSA. The CDR3 loop reads CASSFVSDTGELFF. As DNA, the CDR3 is TGTGCCAGCAGCTTCGTGTCGGACACCGGGGAGCTGTTTTTT.

In its sample, this clone was seen once. This chain joins TRBV6-5 and TRBJ2-5; 11 bases fit TRBD2. This CDR3 has 12 amino acids. The V and J ends lost 10 bases and 4 bases, in that order; junction bases with no gene match: 2. CDR1 and CDR2 from the germline V gene are MNHEY and SVGAGI. The CDR3 bases are TGTGCCACCGGGACTAGCGGAGAGACCCAGTACTTC. It yields the protein CATGTSGETQYF.

The rearrangement links TRBV12-3 or TRBV12-4 to TRBJ2-2; no firm D call. V lost 7 bases to trimming and J lost 6 bases, with 9 bases between them. This CDR3 region has 12 residues. The CDR3 coding sequence is TGTGCCAGCACCTCCCCGGCCGGGGAGCTGTTTTTT. Translated: CASTSPAGELFF.

This sequence joins TRBV18 and TRBJ1-6; 11 bases fit TRBD1. Germline lookup yields CDR1 KGHSH and CDR2 LQKENI. There are 15 residues in the CDR3. Trimming cost V 3 bases and J 9 bases; bases outside gene matches: 4. CDR3 nucleotides: TGTGCCAGCTCACCCACGGGACAGGGGGTTTCACCCCTCCACTTT. Its protein product is CASSPTGQGVSPLHF.

The chain uses TRBV28 and TRBJ1-5; 9 bases fit TRBD1. The ends lost 5 bases at V and 5 bases at J; junction bases unmatched: 4. Germline V gene lookup returns CDR1 MDHEN and CDR2 SYDVKM. The CDR3 spans 14 residues. In DNA, the CDR3 is TGTGCCAGCAGTCCCTGGACAGGGGATCAGCCCCAGCATTTT. Translating gives CASSPWTGDQPQHF.

This clone was seen once. This sequence joins TRBV29-1 and TRBJ2-5; TRBD2 matches 11 bases. The CDR3 length is 14 residues. Germline CDR1 and CDR2: SQVTM and ANQGSEA. J gave up 5 bases and V 4 bases, and 6 bases lay outside the gene matches. The CDR3 bases are TGCAGCGTTGCGGAACTAGCGGGGGTGGAGACCCAGTACTTC. Amino acid sequence: CSVAELAGVETQYF.

The chain links TRBV6-2 or TRBV6-3 to TRBJ2-7; 8 bases fit TRBD1. Per the germline V gene, CDR1 is MNHEY and CDR2 is SVGEGT. Trimming removed 5 bases from V and 2 bases from J; junction bases left unmatched: 14. The CDR3 is 17 amino acids. The CDR3 DNA is TGTGCCAGCAGTAACCCGGCCGGACAGGGATTGACCTACGAGCAGTACTTC. Residues: CASSNPAGQGLTYEQYF.

V gene TRBV7-2 combines with J gene TRBJ2-5; 11 bases line up with TRBD1. This CDR3 is 15 amino acids long. Germline V gene data show CDR1 as SGHTA and CDR2 as FQGNSA. The ends lost 1 base at V and 4 bases at J; junction bases unmatched: 2. The CDR3 DNA reads TGTGCCAGCAGCTTAGGGACAGGGGGCTCAGAGACCCAGTACTTC. As protein: CASSLGTGGSETQYF.